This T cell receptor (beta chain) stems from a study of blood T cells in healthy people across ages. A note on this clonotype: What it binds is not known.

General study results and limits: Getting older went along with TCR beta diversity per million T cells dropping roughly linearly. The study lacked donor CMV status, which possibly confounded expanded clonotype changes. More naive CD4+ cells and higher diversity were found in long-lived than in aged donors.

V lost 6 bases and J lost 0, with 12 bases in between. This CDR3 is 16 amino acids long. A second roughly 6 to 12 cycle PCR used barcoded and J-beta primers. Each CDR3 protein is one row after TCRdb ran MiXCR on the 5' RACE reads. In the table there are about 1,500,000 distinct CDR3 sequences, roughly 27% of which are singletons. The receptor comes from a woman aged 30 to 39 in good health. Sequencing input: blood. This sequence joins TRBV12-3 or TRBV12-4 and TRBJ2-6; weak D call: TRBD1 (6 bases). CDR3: CASRADRPSGANVLTF. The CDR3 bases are TGTGCCAGCAGGGCCGACAGGCCCTCTGGGGCCAACGTCCTGACTTTC.